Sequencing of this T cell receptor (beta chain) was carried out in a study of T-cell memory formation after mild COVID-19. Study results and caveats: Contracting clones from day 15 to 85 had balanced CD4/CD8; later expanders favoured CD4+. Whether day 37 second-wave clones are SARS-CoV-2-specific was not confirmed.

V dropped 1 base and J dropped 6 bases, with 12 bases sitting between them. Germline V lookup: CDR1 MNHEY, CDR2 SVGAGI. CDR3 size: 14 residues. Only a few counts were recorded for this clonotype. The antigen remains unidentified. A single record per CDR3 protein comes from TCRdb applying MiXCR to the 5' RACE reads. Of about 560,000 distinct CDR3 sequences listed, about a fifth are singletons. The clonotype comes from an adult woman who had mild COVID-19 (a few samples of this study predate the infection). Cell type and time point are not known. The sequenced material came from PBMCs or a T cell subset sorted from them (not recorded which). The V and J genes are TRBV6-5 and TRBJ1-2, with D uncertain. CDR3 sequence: CASSYLGLRDGYTF. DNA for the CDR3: TGTGCCAGCAGTTACTTGGGGTTGAGGGATGGCTACACCTTC.